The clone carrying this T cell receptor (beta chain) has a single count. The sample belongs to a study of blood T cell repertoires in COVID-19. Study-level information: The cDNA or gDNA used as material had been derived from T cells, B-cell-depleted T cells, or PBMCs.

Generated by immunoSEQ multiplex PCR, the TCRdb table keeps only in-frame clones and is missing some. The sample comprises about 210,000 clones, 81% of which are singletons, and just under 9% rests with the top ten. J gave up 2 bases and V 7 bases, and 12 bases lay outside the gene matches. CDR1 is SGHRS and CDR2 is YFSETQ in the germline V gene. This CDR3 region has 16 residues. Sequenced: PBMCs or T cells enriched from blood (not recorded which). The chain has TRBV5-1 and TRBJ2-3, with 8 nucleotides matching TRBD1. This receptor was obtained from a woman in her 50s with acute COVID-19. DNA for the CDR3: TGCGCCAGCTCGGGGTCAGGGGGCGTTTTCACAGATACGCAGTATTTT. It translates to CASSGSGGVFTDTQYF.